This T cell receptor beta chain came from a study of blood T cell repertoires in COVID-19. Source study methods: Amplified reference gene primers provided the basis for estimating nucleated cell counts. Assay: immunoSEQ multiplex PCR; the TCRdb copy retains only in-frame clones and omits some. The D gene and trimming were derived from the DNA, and the V and J assignments and clone size from that table. The table has over 130,000 clones, roughly 85% seen once. Germline V gene sequence: CDR1 SNHLY, CDR2 FYNNEI. This CDR3 is built from 11 residues. The germline V and J ends were trimmed by 8 bases and 7 bases, with 11 bases remaining between them.

Sequencing input: peripheral blood. This chain joins TRBV2 and TRBJ1-1; D gene unclear. This TCR came from a man aged 45 to 65 with acute or convalescent COVID-19. The CDR3, as DNA: TGTGCCAGCTGGTCGGGTAATGAAGCTTTCTTT. Protein product: CASWSGNEAFF.